The subject of this entry is one T cell receptor beta chain. This specimen comes from a study of OX40 agonist ivuxolimab in advanced cancers. Across the whole study: Partial responses were seen in three patients, one with hepatocellular carcinoma and two with cutaneous melanoma.

Patients were ineligible given autoimmune disease history or systemic immunosuppression. Trimming took 5 bases from V and 6 from J, leaving 19 bases between them. The germline V gene has CDR1 MDHEN and CDR2 SYDVKM. The CDR3 runs to 16 residues. Produced via immunoSEQ multiplex PCR; TCRdb's table is partial and in-frame only. Of about 77,000 clones listed, roughly 91% are singletons. This chain joins TRBV28 and TRBJ1-4, with D hard to call. The sequencing here drew on CD4+ or CD8+ T cells sorted from blood, taken in a trial of the OX40 agonist ivuxolimab. The origin of this receptor is an adult with an advanced solid tumor such as melanoma, head and neck, liver or kidney cancer. For the CDR3, the DNA is TGTGCCAGCAGTCTTGGGTCCAGAGCTACCCATGAAAAACTGTTTTTT. Translation: CASSLGSRATHEKLFF.